Listed below are T cell receptor beta chains from one sample, sequenced in a study of cytomegalovirus exposure and HLA in healthy donors. Assay used: immunoSEQ multiplex PCR; TCRdb lists only in-frame clones, some missing. Here the sample spans about 160,000 clones, around 78% being singletons. Sample: PBMCs. All receptors derive from a middle-aged woman in good health and CMV-seronegative. Each CDR3 is given with its conserved first and last residue. The order of the fields is CDR3 DNA, CDR3 protein, V gene, clone size, D gene, J gene. The D gene is left open where the match is weak. A clone size is listed for some rows: how often the clone was seen (once, few, many), or a class if it is expanded.

cdr3_nt: TGTGCCAGAAGCTTGGGCGATACGATAAGCTACAATGAGCAGTTCTTC; cdr3_aa: CARSLGDTISYNEQFF; v_call: TRBV5-3; clone_size: once; d_call: -; j_call: TRBJ2-1
cdr3_nt: TGTGCCAGCAGTTTATCGGGCAGGGGATATATCCAGCAGTACTTC; cdr3_aa: CASSLSGRGYIQQYF; v_call: TRBV27; clone_size: once; d_call: -; j_call: TRBJ2-7
cdr3_nt: TGTGCCAGCAGCCTCACCTCGACGGAGTCCTACGAGCAGTACTTC; cdr3_aa: CASSLTSTESYEQYF; v_call: TRBV27; clone_size: once; d_call: -; j_call: TRBJ2-7
cdr3_nt: TGTGCCAGCAGCCCTACCCCCGGGAGCTCCTACAATGAGCAGTTCTTC; cdr3_aa: CASSPTPGSSYNEQFF; v_call: TRBV7-8; clone_size: -; d_call: -; j_call: TRBJ2-1
cdr3_nt: TGTGCCAGCAGCCAGGGGAGCGGGAGGGCCGGGGAGCTGTTTTTT; cdr3_aa: CASSQGSGRAGELFF; v_call: TRBV4-2; clone_size: -; d_call: TRBD2; j_call: TRBJ2-2
cdr3_nt: TGTGCCAGCAGCCCCGGGTTTCTAGGGGGTACAGATACGCAGTATTTT; cdr3_aa: CASSPGFLGGTDTQYF; v_call: TRBV11-3; clone_size: -; d_call: -; j_call: TRBJ2-3
cdr3_nt: TGTGCCAGCAGTGAGATTACCTTGGACAGGGGTGTGGAGACCCAGTACTTC; cdr3_aa: CASSEITLDRGVETQYF; v_call: TRBV6-1; clone_size: -; d_call: TRBD1; j_call: TRBJ2-5
cdr3_nt: TGTGCCAGCAGCTTGGATGCGGGGCGAGAGACCCAGTACTTC; cdr3_aa: CASSLDAGRETQYF; v_call: TRBV5-4; clone_size: -; d_call: -; j_call: TRBJ2-5
cdr3_nt: TGTGCCTGGAGTGTCGGGACAGGGCCTCGGTACGAGCAGTACTTC; cdr3_aa: CAWSVGTGPRYEQYF; v_call: TRBV30; clone_size: -; d_call: TRBD1; j_call: TRBJ2-7
cdr3_nt: TGCGCCAGCAGTCGTTATGGGAGTGACCTTTCGGAGACCCAGTACTTC; cdr3_aa: CASSRYGSDLSETQYF; v_call: TRBV5-1; clone_size: -; d_call: -; j_call: TRBJ2-5
cdr3_nt: TGTGCCAGCAGTGCTCAACTAGCGGGAGGGCCAAGAGATACGCAGTATTTT; cdr3_aa: CASSAQLAGGPRDTQYF; v_call: TRBV2; clone_size: -; d_call: TRBD2; j_call: TRBJ2-3
cdr3_nt: TGTGCCAGCAGCTTGATGGCGGGAGAAATCTCCTACAATGAGCAGTTCTTC; cdr3_aa: CASSLMAGEISYNEQFF; v_call: TRBV5-6; clone_size: few; d_call: TRBD2; j_call: TRBJ2-1
cdr3_nt: TGTGCCAGCTGGGCAGCCGATCAGCCCCAGCATTTT; cdr3_aa: CASWAADQPQHF; v_call: TRBV28; clone_size: -; d_call: -; j_call: TRBJ1-5
cdr3_nt: TGTGCCAGCAGTGGGCGTTCGGGGGACGGGGCCAACGTCCTGACTTTC; cdr3_aa: CASSGRSGDGANVLTF; v_call: TRBV2; clone_size: -; d_call: -; j_call: TRBJ2-6
cdr3_nt: TGTGCCAGCAGTTCGGCTAGCGGGAGCGTCACCGGGGAGCTGTTTTTT; cdr3_aa: CASSSASGSVTGELFF; v_call: TRBV7-2; clone_size: -; d_call: TRBD2; j_call: TRBJ2-2
cdr3_nt: TGTGCCAGCAGTTACTCGATCGAGCAGGGTGAAGCTTTCTTT; cdr3_aa: CASSYSIEQGEAFF; v_call: TRBV6-6; clone_size: -; d_call: -; j_call: TRBJ1-1
cdr3_nt: TGTGCCAGCTCACCTTACAGGGGTAGCGACACCGGGGAGCTGTTTTTT; cdr3_aa: CASSPYRGSDTGELFF; v_call: TRBV18; clone_size: -; d_call: TRBD1; j_call: TRBJ2-2
cdr3_nt: TGTGCCTGGAGTATTAGCGGGGAGCAGTTCTTC; cdr3_aa: CAWSISGEQFF; v_call: TRBV30; clone_size: -; d_call: TRBD2; j_call: TRBJ2-1
cdr3_nt: TGTGCCAGCAGCTTAGGCTTGAGACTTGAGAACATTCAGTACTTC; cdr3_aa: CASSLGLRLENIQYF; v_call: TRBV7-2; clone_size: few; d_call: -; j_call: TRBJ2-4
cdr3_nt: TGTGCCAGCAGCGTAGCTTACGGCAGGGGGTCCGGAAACACCATATATTTT; cdr3_aa: CASSVAYGRGSGNTIYF; v_call: TRBV9; clone_size: -; d_call: TRBD1; j_call: TRBJ1-3
cdr3_nt: TGTGCCAGTTCTCAACTAGCGGGAGATGGTGAGCAGTTCTTC; cdr3_aa: CASSQLAGDGEQFF; v_call: TRBV6-5; clone_size: few; d_call: TRBD2; j_call: TRBJ2-1
cdr3_nt: TGTGCCTGGAGTCAATCGCCGAGCGCCAACTCTGGAAACACCATATATTTT; cdr3_aa: CAWSQSPSANSGNTIYF; v_call: TRBV30; clone_size: -; d_call: -; j_call: TRBJ1-3
cdr3_nt: TGTGCCACCTCCAGGGGGGACACTGAAGCTTTCTTT; cdr3_aa: CATSRGDTEAFF; v_call: TRBV6-5; clone_size: -; d_call: TRBD1; j_call: TRBJ1-1
cdr3_nt: TGTGCCAGCAGCCTGGTAGAGGGGGCTGGAAACACCATATATTTT; cdr3_aa: CASSLVEGAGNTIYF; v_call: TRBV5-6; clone_size: -; d_call: -; j_call: TRBJ1-3
cdr3_nt: TGTGCCAGCAGTCTACTAGCGGGATCCGTGCCAGATACGCAGTATTTT; cdr3_aa: CASSLLAGSVPDTQYF; v_call: TRBV7-3; clone_size: -; d_call: TRBD2; j_call: TRBJ2-3
cdr3_nt: TGTGCCAGCAGACCTGGACAGACGAACACCGGGGAGCTGTTTTTT; cdr3_aa: CASRPGQTNTGELFF; v_call: TRBV6-1; clone_size: -; d_call: -; j_call: TRBJ2-2
cdr3_nt: TGTGCCAGCAGCCCAAGGACTAGCGGCACAGATACGCAGTATTTT; cdr3_aa: CASSPRTSGTDTQYF; v_call: TRBV6-5; clone_size: -; d_call: TRBD2; j_call: TRBJ2-3
cdr3_nt: TGCGCCAGCAGCTTGGCTCCCTCCCGCTCCTACGAGCAGTACTTC; cdr3_aa: CASSLAPSRSYEQYF; v_call: TRBV5-1; clone_size: -; d_call: -; j_call: TRBJ2-7
cdr3_nt: TGTGCCAGCCTAAATAGCGGGAGGGCCCTTGGGGCCGGGGAGCTGTTTTTT; cdr3_aa: CASLNSGRALGAGELFF; v_call: TRBV19; clone_size: few; d_call: TRBD2; j_call: TRBJ2-2
cdr3_nt: TGTGCTAGCAGCTTAGAGCAGGGCTCCTACGAGCAGTACTTC; cdr3_aa: CASSLEQGSYEQYF; v_call: TRBV7-7; clone_size: -; d_call: -; j_call: TRBJ2-7
cdr3_nt: TGTGCCAGCAGCCCGGCGGGCCAGATCTTGAACAATGAAGCTTTCTTT; cdr3_aa: CASSPAGQILNNEAFF; v_call: TRBV11-2; clone_size: -; d_call: -; j_call: TRBJ1-1
cdr3_nt: TGTGCCACCAGCAGAGATTCGGAGGCCTCGCGAGGGGGTGGCTACACCTTC; cdr3_aa: CATSRDSEASRGGGYTF; v_call: TRBV15; clone_size: -; d_call: -; j_call: TRBJ1-2
cdr3_nt: TGTGCCAGCAGCTTAAAACCCACTCGAACTCCGCGCAATGAGCAGTTCTTC; cdr3_aa: CASSLKPTRTPRNEQFF; v_call: TRBV7-3; clone_size: -; d_call: -; j_call: TRBJ2-1
cdr3_nt: TGTGCCAGCAGATTCGGACAGGGGGTCACCGGGGAGCTGTTTTTT; cdr3_aa: CASRFGQGVTGELFF; v_call: TRBV6-5; clone_size: -; d_call: TRBD1; j_call: TRBJ2-2
cdr3_nt: TGCGCCAGCAGCTTGGCGCTTCGTACAGGGGAAGGCTACACCTTC; cdr3_aa: CASSLALRTGEGYTF; v_call: TRBV5-1; clone_size: once; d_call: TRBD1; j_call: TRBJ1-2
cdr3_nt: TGCAGCGTTTCAGGGGAGGGCTACGAGCAGTACTTC; cdr3_aa: CSVSGEGYEQYF; v_call: TRBV29-1; clone_size: -; d_call: -; j_call: TRBJ2-7
cdr3_nt: TGTGCCAGCAGCTCCCTAGCGGGAGTCGGCGGGGAGCTGTTTTTT; cdr3_aa: CASSSLAGVGGELFF; v_call: TRBV7-2; clone_size: -; d_call: TRBD2; j_call: TRBJ2-2
cdr3_nt: TGTGCCAGTAGTCCCCAGAAGACCGGGGAGCTGTTTTTT; cdr3_aa: CASSPQKTGELFF; v_call: TRBV19; clone_size: once; d_call: -; j_call: TRBJ2-2
cdr3_nt: TGTGCCAGCTCTGAAGATGGGCCCGAGCAGTACTTC; cdr3_aa: CASSEDGPEQYF; v_call: TRBV2; clone_size: -; d_call: -; j_call: TRBJ2-7
cdr3_nt: TGTGCCAGCAGTACCGGACCCGACAGCCCCCAGCATTTT; cdr3_aa: CASSTGPDSPQHF; v_call: TRBV28; clone_size: -; d_call: -; j_call: TRBJ1-5
cdr3_nt: TGTGCCAGCAGTTACCCGTCAGGGGTGGAACTTGGCTACACCTTC; cdr3_aa: CASSYPSGVELGYTF; v_call: TRBV6-6; clone_size: -; d_call: -; j_call: TRBJ1-2
cdr3_nt: TGCGCCAGCAGGCATGAACAGGGGAGAGGTGAAAAACTGTTTTTT; cdr3_aa: CASRHEQGRGEKLFF; v_call: TRBV5-1; clone_size: -; d_call: TRBD1; j_call: TRBJ1-4
cdr3_nt: TGTGCCAGCAGTTCGACCGGACAGGCTGGAAACACCATATATTTT; cdr3_aa: CASSSTGQAGNTIYF; v_call: TRBV28; clone_size: -; d_call: TRBD1; j_call: TRBJ1-3
cdr3_nt: TGCGCCAGCAGCGCGTTCGGCACCGGGGAGCTGTTTTTT; cdr3_aa: CASSAFGTGELFF; v_call: TRBV5-1; clone_size: once; d_call: -; j_call: TRBJ2-2
cdr3_nt: TGTGCCAGCAGCGTTAGCCGGACAGGGGATGGCTACACCTTC; cdr3_aa: CASSVSRTGDGYTF; v_call: TRBV9; clone_size: few; d_call: TRBD1; j_call: TRBJ1-2
cdr3_nt: TGTGCCAGCAGTCCAACACCCTCCCTCCCGGGCAATGAGCAGTTCTTC; cdr3_aa: CASSPTPSLPGNEQFF; v_call: TRBV25-1; clone_size: -; d_call: -; j_call: TRBJ2-1
cdr3_nt: TGTGCTAGCAGCCCTTCTTCAGGACAGGGAGGAGAGACCCAGTACTTC; cdr3_aa: CASSPSSGQGGETQYF; v_call: TRBV7-7; clone_size: -; d_call: TRBD1; j_call: TRBJ2-5
cdr3_nt: TGTGCCAGCAGCCCTCAGGGCGGGAGGCGGGGGACCCAGTACTTC; cdr3_aa: CASSPQGGRRGTQYF; v_call: TRBV11-2; clone_size: -; d_call: TRBD2; j_call: TRBJ2-5
cdr3_nt: TGTGCCAGCAGCCCGCTCCTAGCGGCCAAGTACAATGAGCAGTTCTTC; cdr3_aa: CASSPLLAAKYNEQFF; v_call: TRBV7-3; clone_size: once; d_call: TRBD2; j_call: TRBJ2-1
cdr3_nt: TGTGCCAGCAGTCTCGGCGGCATATTTTACGAGCAGTACTTC; cdr3_aa: CASSLGGIFYEQYF; v_call: TRBV25-1; clone_size: few; d_call: -; j_call: TRBJ2-7
cdr3_nt: TGTGCCAGCAGCTTGGGGACTAGCGGGGGGCCCACAGATACGCAGTATTTT; cdr3_aa: CASSLGTSGGPTDTQYF; v_call: TRBV5-4; clone_size: -; d_call: TRBD2; j_call: TRBJ2-3
cdr3_nt: TGTGCCAGCAGGGGGCAGGGGGCTATCGGGGAGCTGTTTTTT; cdr3_aa: CASRGQGAIGELFF; v_call: TRBV27; clone_size: -; d_call: TRBD1; j_call: TRBJ2-2
cdr3_nt: TGTGCCAGCAGCTTAAGTGGGACAGGGGTTCAAGAGACCCAGTACTTC; cdr3_aa: CASSLSGTGVQETQYF; v_call: TRBV11-1; clone_size: once; d_call: TRBD1; j_call: TRBJ2-5
cdr3_nt: TGTGCCAGCAGCCTGCCACGTAGGGCAGGGGGCGACTATGGCTACACCTTC; cdr3_aa: CASSLPRRAGGDYGYTF; v_call: TRBV5-5; clone_size: -; d_call: TRBD1; j_call: TRBJ1-2
cdr3_nt: TGCAGCGTTGAAGTAGGACAGGGGGCGAAAGGCTACACCTTC; cdr3_aa: CSVEVGQGAKGYTF; v_call: TRBV29-1; clone_size: -; d_call: TRBD1; j_call: TRBJ1-2
cdr3_nt: TGTGCCAGTAGTACGGGATCCAACGAGCAGTACTTC; cdr3_aa: CASSTGSNEQYF; v_call: TRBV19; clone_size: few; d_call: -; j_call: TRBJ2-7